These 29 T cell receptor beta chains were all obtained from the same sample, sequenced in a study of a mutant IDH1 vaccine in newly diagnosed glioma. TCRdb's table, derived via immunoSEQ multiplex PCR, lists solely in-frame clones and lacks some. The sample lists about 92,000 clones, roughly 85% occurring once. Documented time point: baseline, week 1 (first vaccination visit). Noted treatment: pre-vaccination baseline after standard-of-care therapy. This sample comprised PBMCs, obtained from a glioma patient treated with radiotherapy, temozolomide or both. These receptors were obtained from a woman between 45 and 60 years old with glioma.

This clone has more than one count but fewer than ten. The chain employs TRBV30 and TRBJ1-1; D is unclear. The CDR3 covers 14 residues. Trimming removed 0 bases from V and 8 bases from J, with 16 bases in between. Germline-derived CDR1 and CDR2 are GTSNPN and SVGIG (reference sequence). The CDR3 region has the DNA TGTGCCTGGAGTGTTTCAGCCTCGATCTCCGAAGCTTTCTTT. The encoded protein is CAWSVSASISEAFF.

This clone was seen only a few times. The chain is built from TRBV7-2 and TRBJ1-1; unclear D gene. Germline values: CDR1 SGHTA, CDR2 FQGNSA. The V gene lost 5 bases and the J gene lost 4 bases, with 5 bases spanning the gap. The CDR3 has 11 amino acids. The CDR3 sequence is CASSPFTEAFF. CDR3 DNA sequence: TGTGCCAGCAGCCCCTTCACTGAAGCTTTCTTT.

The chain uses TRBV7-2 and TRBJ2-1; 9 bases are a match to TRBD1. CDR1 and CDR2 (germline): SGHTA, FQGNSA. Trimming took 3 bases from V and 7 from J; bases not matched to a gene: 7. This CDR3 spans 15 amino acids. CDR3 sequence reads: CASSFPGQGANEQFF. Written as DNA, the CDR3 is TGTGCCAGCAGCTTTCCGGGACAGGGAGCGAATGAGCAGTTCTTC. The entire variable domain, with the rest obtained from reference TRBV7-2 and TRBJ2-1, is as follows: GAGVSQSPSNKVTEKGKDVELRCDPISGHTALYWYRQSLGQGLEFLIYFQGNSAPDKSGLPSDRFSAERTGGSVSTLTIQRTQQEDSAVYLCASSFPGQGANEQFFGPGTRLTVL.

This sequence joins TRBV6-5 and TRBJ2-7, with 10 bases matching TRBD1. Unmatched junction bases numbered 11, after V lost 6 bases and J lost 6 bases. The CDR3 is made up of 15 amino acids. Per germline, CDR1 MNHEY and CDR2 SVGAGI. CDR3 DNA sequence: TGTGCCAGCAGCCACTGTAGGACAGGGGGGTGCGAGCAGTACTTC. Its translation is CASSHCRTGGCEQYF.

This clone was counted once. The chain uses TRBV6-6 and TRBJ1-1; perhaps TRBD1 as D (5 bases). Germline V CDR1 and CDR2: MNHNY, SVGAGI (reference sequence). V lost 6 bases to trimming and J lost 5 bases, with 13 bases between them. The CDR3 has 13 amino acids. DNA of the CDR3: TGTGCCAGCAGCCGCAATAGACAGACTGAAGCTTTCTTT. Its translation: CASSRNRQTEAFF.

V gene TRBV10-2 combines with J gene TRBJ2-5, with D possibly TRBD2 on 5 matching bases. Germline lookup yields CDR1 WSHSY and CDR2 SAAADI. V lost 7 bases to trimming and J lost 5 bases, with 20 bases between them. CDR3 length: 15 residues. The CDR3 nucleotides read TGCGCCAGCACCCCACCCGGGATCCCGCAGGAGACCCAGTACTTC. As protein: CASTPPGIPQETQYF.

The rearrangement links TRBV19 to TRBJ1-2, with 9 bases lining up with TRBD1. CDR3 length: 15 residues. Trimming removed 6 bases from V and 8 bases from J; junction bases left unmatched: 13. Germline loops: CDR1 LNHDA, CDR2 SQIVND (reference sequence). DNA for the CDR3: TGTGCCAGTAGGCAAAGGGATGGACAGGGGAACGGCTACACCTTC. Protein product: CASRQRDGQGNGYTF.

This chain links TRBV7-8 with TRBJ1-3; no definite D call. The V end was cut by 8 bases, the J end by 0 bases, with 11 bases between. There are 14 residues in the CDR3. Germline CDR1 is SGHVS and CDR2 is FQNEAQ. The CDR3 region is CASCQTSSGNTIYF. In DNA form, the CDR3 reads TGTGCCAGCTGCCAGACGAGCTCTGGAAACACCATATATTTT.

The chain links TRBV7-9 to TRBJ2-6, with D unresolved. CDR3 length: 14 amino acids. Trimming removed 2 bases from V and 0 bases from J, with 2 bases in between. CDR1 is SEHNR, CDR2 FQNEAQ, per germline (reference sequence). CDR3 DNA: TGTGCCAGCAGCTTAACCTCTGGGGCCAACGTCCTGACTTTC. This gives the protein CASSLTSGANVLTF.

V gene TRBV7-2 combines with J gene TRBJ2-5; D might be TRBD2 (6 bases). Germline assignment: CDR1 SGHTA and CDR2 FQGNSA. V was cut by 5 bases and J by 4 bases, with 11 bases left in between. This CDR3 has 13 residues. CDR3 in amino acids: CASSRPGVETQYF. The CDR3, as DNA: TGTGCCAGCAGCCGGCCGGGGGTAGAGACCCAGTACTTC. The full variable domain, in which reference TRBV7-2 and TRBJ2-5 provide the parts outside the CDR3, is GAGVSQSPSNKVTEKGKDVELRCDPISGHTALYWYRQSLGQGLEFLIYFQGNSAPDKSGLPSDRFSAERTGGSVSTLTIQRTQQEDSAVYLCASSRPGVETQYFGPGTRLLVL.

This CDR3 is CASSYGDRESYGYTF. CDR3 nucleotides: TGTGCCAGCAGTTACGGGGACAGGGAAAGCTATGGCTACACCTTC. The chain carries TRBV6-6 and TRBJ1-2, with TRBD1 identical over 9 bases. The CDR3 contains 15 residues. Germline V gene lookup returns CDR1 MNHNY and CDR2 SVGAGI (reference sequence). The V gene end was trimmed by 2 bases and the J gene end by 4 bases; junction bases not matched to a gene: 5.

The V and J genes are TRBV5-1 and TRBJ1-2; 11 bases are a match to TRBD1. CDR1 and CDR2 (germline): SGHRS, YFSETQ. V lost 4 bases to trimming and J lost 3 bases; unmatched junction nucleotides: 5. CDR3 length equals 15 residues. As DNA, the CDR3 is TGCGCCAGCAGCCTTGGACAGGGGGCGGACTATGGCTACACCTTC. Residues: CASSLGQGADYGYTF.

The V call is TRBV29-1, the J call TRBJ2-7, with a weak D call TRBD1 (6 bases). Per the germline V gene, CDR1 is SQVTM and CDR2 is ANQGSEA. This CDR3 has 13 residues. V was shortened by 3 bases and J by 2 bases, with 11 bases between the two germline ends. The CDR3 bases are TGCAGCGTTGATGGGGGCGAGGCCTACGAGCAGTACTTC. This encodes CSVDGGEAYEQYF.

The chain employs TRBV11-2 and TRBJ2-3; the D is unclear. The germline CDR1 and CDR2 sequences are SGHAT and FQNNGV. The V end lost 5 bases, the J end lost 6 bases, and 12 bases lay between the germline ends. The CDR3 extends over 13 amino acids. CDR3 protein: CASSPLNLDTQYF. CDR3 nucleotide sequence: TGTGCCAGCAGCCCCCTAAATCTTGATACGCAGTATTTT.

V and J are TRBV19 and TRBJ1-1, with 8 bases that match TRBD1. V shed 5 bases, J shed 0 bases, and the junction held 8 bases outside the gene matches. CDR1 is LNHDA and CDR2 is SQIVND in the germline V gene (reference sequence). The CDR3 contains 16 residues. The CDR3 protein is CASSPRQGAVNTEAFF. The CDR3 DNA reads as TGTGCCAGTAGTCCTCGTCAGGGGGCAGTGAACACTGAAGCTTTCTTT.

In this sample, this clone turned up a few times. V and J are TRBV27 and TRBJ1-1; tentative D call: TRBD1 (5 bases). CDR3 length equals 15 residues. V lost 6 bases, J lost 3 bases, and 17 bases lay in between. CDR1 MNHEY and CDR2 SMNVEV come from the germline V gene (reference sequence). As DNA, the CDR3 is TGTGCCAGCAGGTCGGCCCGGGGCACGTACACTGAAGCTTTCTTT. It is translated as CASRSARGTYTEAFF.

This sequence joins TRBV29-1 and TRBJ2-1; D is unresolved. The CDR3 is 10 amino acids. Germline loops: CDR1 SQVTM, CDR2 ANQGSEA. Between the trimmed V and J ends, which lost 5 bases and 7 bases, there was a span of 6 bases. The CDR3 sequence: CSVLGNEQFF. CDR3 coding DNA: TGCAGCGTTTTAGGGAATGAGCAGTTCTTC.

V and J are TRBV5-6 and TRBJ1-2; 11 nucleotides line up with TRBD1. V gave up 0 bases and J gave up 3 bases; unmatched junction bases: 10. Germline V CDR1 and CDR2: SGHDT, YYEEEE. This CDR3 comprises 18 residues. The CDR3 sequence: CASSLARDRGFIDYGYTF. As DNA, the CDR3 is TGTGCCAGCAGCTTGGCAAGGGACAGGGGGTTCATAGACTATGGCTACACCTTC. The whole variable domain, filled in from reference TRBV5-6 and TRBJ1-2, reads DAGVTQSPTHLIKTRGQQVTLRCSPKSGHDTVSWYQQALGQGPQFIFQYYEEEERQRGNFPDRFSGHQFPNYSSELNVNALLLGDSALYLCASSLARDRGFIDYGYTFGSGTRLTVV.

This sequence joins TRBV6-1 and TRBJ1-5; TRBD1 is a possible D gene (6 bases). Trimming took off 6 bases at V and 2 bases at J, with 14 bases between the two ends. This CDR3 comprises 15 residues. Per germline, CDR1 MNHNS and CDR2 SASEGT. This chain's CDR3 is CASRDTGNGNQPQHF. DNA of the CDR3: TGTGCCAGCAGGGACACAGGGAACGGCAATCAGCCCCAGCATTTT.

The rearrangement uses TRBV19 and TRBJ1-1, with 8 bases lining up with TRBD1. The V gene end was trimmed by 3 bases and the J gene end by 8 bases; junction bases not matched to a gene: 8. The germline V gene encodes CDR1 LNHDA and CDR2 SQIVND (reference sequence). The CDR3 runs to 14 residues. CDR3 residues: CASSMDGQGPEAFF. The CDR3, as DNA: TGTGCCAGTAGTATGGATGGACAGGGCCCGGAAGCTTTCTTT.

This rearrangement joins TRBV19 to TRBJ1-4; D unclear. The germline V and J ends were trimmed by 6 bases and 7 bases, with 9 bases remaining between them. The CDR3 contains 12 residues. The germline V gene has CDR1 LNHDA and CDR2 SQIVND (reference sequence). CDR3 sequence reads: CASRPDAEKLFF. The CDR3 nucleotides are TGTGCCAGTAGGCCGGACGCTGAAAAACTGTTTTTT.

The rearrangement joins TRBV27 to TRBJ1-1; D is undetermined. Germline V gene lookup returns CDR1 MNHEY and CDR2 SMNVEV (reference sequence). The CDR3 has 12 residues. V was trimmed by 6 bases and J by 1 base, leaving 6 bases between them. In DNA, the CDR3 is TGTGCCAGCAGGACGGGGAACACTGAAGCTTTCTTT. Amino acid sequence: CASRTGNTEAFF.

V and J are TRBV15 and TRBJ1-2; unclear D gene. V gave up 6 bases and J gave up 7 bases, with 24 bases separating them. The CDR3 runs 16 residues. Germline V lookup: CDR1 LNHNV, CDR2 YYDKDF (reference sequence). CDR3 DNA: TGTGCCACCAGTAAGGGTGGGAGCGCTCTTCTCGGTGGCTACACCTTC. Protein: CATSKGGSALLGGYTF.

The CDR3 here is CSVAGTVLDQFF. The CDR3 region has the DNA TGCAGCGTTGCCGGGACGGTCCTGGATCAGTTCTTC. The rearrangement uses TRBV29-1 and TRBJ2-1; D may correspond to TRBD1 or TRBD2 (5 bases each). Per germline, CDR1 SQVTM and CDR2 ANQGSEA. The CDR3 is 12 residues long. Trimming shortened V by 4 bases and J by 13 bases, and 17 bases separated the two germline ends.

A few counts support this clone. J is TRBJ2-7 and V is TRBV28; 8 positions match TRBD1. The trim removed 5 bases at V and 3 bases at J, leaving 3 bases unmatched. The CDR3 loop spans 13 amino acids. Germline V gene lookup returns CDR1 MDHEN and CDR2 SYDVKM. The CDR3 DNA sequence: TGTGCCAGCAGTGACAGGGGCGACTACGAGCAGTACTTC. Translation gives CASSDRGDYEQYF.

The genes are TRBV9 and TRBJ1-2, with D unresolved. Germline loops: CDR1 SGDLS, CDR2 YYNGEE. The CDR3 consists of 14 residues. V lost 0 bases to trimming and J lost 0 bases, with 6 bases between them. The CDR3 DNA reads TGTGCCAGCAGCGTAGCGAACACTAACTATGGCTACACCTTC. Amino acid sequence: CASSVANTNYGYTF.

In this sample, this clone turned up a few times. The chain employs TRBV19 and TRBJ1-1; a weak D match, TRBD1 (5 bases). The CDR3 consists of 16 residues. The germline V gene has CDR1 LNHDA and CDR2 SQIVND (reference sequence). The V end was cut by 4 bases, the J end by 0 bases, with 15 bases between. The CDR3 coding sequence is TGTGCCAGTAGTAGAGGGGTGTGGAGATTGAACACTGAAGCTTTCTTT. It yields the protein CASSRGVWRLNTEAFF.

This clone was seen once. J is TRBJ2-7 and V is TRBV2; 11 bases fit TRBD1. Germline CDR1 SNHLY, CDR2 FYNNEI. This CDR3 is 14 amino acids long. The trim removed 6 bases at V and 2 bases at J, leaving 3 bases unmatched. DNA of the CDR3: TGTGCCAGCAGGAGGGACAGGGGGGCCTACGAGCAGTACTTC. Translating it yields CASRRDRGAYEQYF.

CDR3 loop: CASSQGLAGVGYEQYF. As DNA, the CDR3 is TGTGCCAGCAGCCAAGGTCTAGCGGGGGTGGGCTACGAGCAGTACTTC. V gene TRBV4-2 combines with J gene TRBJ2-7; 10 nucleotides agree with TRBD2. This CDR3 has 16 amino acids. Germline CDR1 and CDR2: LGHNA and YNFKEQ. V lost 1 base, J lost 3 bases, and 6 bases stayed unmatched.